This T cell receptor beta chain was captured in a study of human T cells and chemical hapten exposure. Overall study context: Variation in per-sample TCR yields came mainly from small pooled library volume differences.

About this clonotype itself: What it binds is not known.

TCRdb reanalysed the RACE reads using MiXCR and keeps one entry per CDR3 protein. This table has about 120,000 distinct CDR3 sequences, roughly 13% appearing once. Overall study findings and caveats: As the donors had alopecia, their immune response may differ from healthy people's. DPC sensitization left the count of TCRs above 1 in 1000 unchanged. In comparison with controls, expanded TCRs gave rise to a significantly larger number of large CDR3 similarity clusters.

This CDR3 contains 14 residues. Germline assignment: CDR1 SQVTM and CDR2 ANQGSEA. Trimming cost V 3 bases and J 0 bases, with 10 bases left between them. Time point described: patch test 1, 2 weeks after DPC sensitization. As to treatment: therapeutic diphenylcyclopropenone sensitization with weekly scalp DPC. This sample comprised whole blood, obtained in connection with sensitization to the hapten diphenylcyclopropenone (DPC). V and J are TRBV29-1 and TRBJ2-3; D ambiguous. The TCR was taken from a man younger than 35 with alopecia areata. Some clones in this sample may be carry-over from other donors' samples. The CDR3 DNA reads TGCAGCGTTGAGAGGTCCCACAGCACAGATACGCAGTATTTT. Its translation: CSVERSHSTDTQYF.